This TCR beta chain was captured in a study of T-cell reconstitution after alpha-beta-depleted transplantation in children. General observations from the study: Several hundred expanded graft clones reportedly gave rise to the alpha-beta T cells present about two months after transplant. There were some patients whose high TCRbeta diversity at day 60 came from surviving recipient T cells and thymic progenitors.

The junction had 6 bases not matched to a gene; V was cut back by 5 bases and J by 3 bases. Per the germline V gene, CDR1 is DFQATT and CDR2 is SNEGSKA (reference sequence). The CDR3 contains 14 residues. This clonotype showed up many times. Its antigen is unidentified. Unique molecular identifiers featured in how the TCRbeta library was prepared. TCRdb itself ran the PCR reads through MiXCR, one entry per CDR3 protein. The sample has 350,000 to 500,000 distinct CDR3 sequences; 43% are singletons. This TCR came from a girl aged 2-10 years with aplastic anemia, due to receive a stem cell transplant. The starting material was PBMCs, obtained before TCRalphabeta/CD19-depleted stem cell transplant. This chain connects TRBV20-1 to TRBJ2-3, with 9 bases lining up with TRBD2. CDR3 coding DNA: TGCAGTGCTTTTAGCGGGAGTCGGACAGATACGCAGTATTTT. This sequence encodes CSAFSGSRTDTQYF.